This T cell receptor (beta chain) was retrieved from a study of regulatory T cells in long-lasting Graves disease. Time point: newly diagnosed GD, antithyroid drugs for less than 3 months. Construction of the TCR library relied on RNA isolated from PBMCs. Unmatched junction bases numbered 4, after V lost 5 bases and J lost 8 bases. The germline gives CDR1 MNHEY, CDR2 SVGEGT. There are 12 residues in the CDR3. Relying on iRepertoire HTBI primers and Arm-PCR of CDR3 regions, the team built TCR beta libraries. TCRdb used MiXCR to reprocess the multiplex PCR reads, holding one entry per CDR3 protein. The sample lists about 220,000 distinct CDR3 sequences; around a fifth were seen once. These data also featured in a second study, about T cells in Graves' hyperthyroidism and ophthalmopathy.

The sample consisted of peripheral blood mononuclear cells (PBMCs), taken at new diagnosis, from a patient treated with antithyroid drugs. This receptor was taken from a woman aged 25-40 years with Graves disease. The V gene is TRBV6-2 or TRBV6-3, the J gene TRBJ1-1, with 8 bases lining up with TRBD1. CDR3 sequence reads: CASSGTGIEAFF. The CDR3 bases are TGTGCCAGCAGTGGGACAGGAATCGAAGCTTTCTTT.